This TCR beta chain was identified in a study of blood T cell repertoires in COVID-19 (dated by TCRdb to about 2020). Context from the whole study: Samples from collaborators originated in the United States, Italy and Spain and spanned both the acute and convalescent phases of COVID-19. The material from the prospective study consisted of cDNA or gDNA derived from T cells, B-cell-depleted T cells, or PBMCs. Subjects who had been exposed to COVID-19, were actively infected with it, or had recovered from it provided the deeply sampled blood TCRbeta repertoires that made up the dataset. A freely available public database, intended as a resource for researchers studying the immune response to SARS-CoV-2, is where the repertoires were released. The samples were drawn from two sources: the first 160 participants of the ongoing ImmuneRACE study, and some 1,300 subjects contributed by 6 global collaborators. The sample metadata nearly always contained a de-identified subject ID, COVID-19 status, age in years and sex. Where available, HLA class I and class II types were taken from metadata supplied by the sample provider and were not determined by assay-based typing. The study at large found these results: The amount of clinical and demographic metadata varied by source and participant and was provided uncurated.

The CDR3 spans 15 residues, from the cysteine through the phenylalanine. This entry keeps only the CDR3 DNA: 45 bases, framed from base 1. V loses 6 bases, J loses 5 bases, and the germline ends lie 16 bases apart. For CDR1 and CDR2, the germline V gene lists MDHEN and SYDVKM. One collaborating source in Seattle enrolled patients while the patients were actively infected and followed the patients over time throughout the course of disease. Whole blood was collected in K2EDTA tubes by collaborating institutions according to the institutions' own protocols. For TCRbeta analysis, collaborators shipped samples in one of three forms: frozen whole blood, isolated PBMCs, or DNA extracted from either of those sample types. A note on this clone: Its antigen is currently not known. Base qualities were left out, and no much larger clone turns up one base away.

The immunoSEQ Assay, a bias-controlled multiplex PCR, was used to amplify TCRbeta CDR3 regions from genomic DNA. The original methods were these. Within the assay, amplification of reference gene primers was used to estimate how many nucleated cells each sample contained. To quantify the absolute abundance of each unique TCRbeta CDR3 rearrangement, sequence reads were collapsed and filtered. For each sample, productive Simpson clonality was calculated as the square root of Simpson's diversity index across productive rearrangements. TCRdb provides this immuneACCESS table in a form limited to in-frame rearrangements. Some clones are lacking; in checked studies, under half of them reflect an unresolved V gene, and why the rest are absent is not known. That table furnishes V, J and clone size, whereas the DNA furnished D and trimming. The sample table holds over 150,000 clones, of which roughly 89% were seen once. Of the sample, about a tenth falls within the top ten clones.

The chain is made from TRBV28 and TRBJ1-4; TRBD1 is possibly the D segment (6 matching bases). Sample: peripheral blood. This sequence was found in a woman aged 70-85 years with COVID-19, enrolled during active disease. The DNA reads as follows: TGTGCCAGCAGGGGGACCGGACAGCGGAATGAAAAACTGTTTTTT. It translates as CASRGTGQRNEKLFF. The variable domain in full, with residues beyond the CDR3 obtained from the reference TRBV28 and TRBJ1-4 genes, is DVKVTQSSRYLVKRTGEKVFLECVQDMDHENMFWYRQDPGLGLRLIYFSYDVKMKEKGDIPEGYSVSREKKERFSLILESASTNQTSMYLCASRGTGQRNEKLFFGSGTQLSVL.